The table lists the clone carrying this T cell receptor beta chain with a count of one. The record originates from a study of T cell repertoires in cytomegalovirus infection. Turning to the study itself: CMV infection together with matching HLA type was indicated by public TCR beta signatures.

In TCRdb, the reads were re-called with MiXCR into one record per CDR3 protein. The sample lists about 330,000 distinct CDR3 sequences, 8% to 9.5% occurring once. V gave up 5 bases and J gave up 4 bases, with 15 bases separating them. The CDR3 is 15 amino acids. Germline V gene sequence: CDR1 SGHVS, CDR2 FQNEAQ. The material sequenced was PBMCs. This TCR derives from a human donor in good health (CMV status not recorded). Some clones in this sample may be carry-over from other donors' samples. This rearrangement joins TRBV7-8 to TRBJ2-1, with TRBD1 as a possible D gene (5 bases). The CDR3 is CASSHVGELYNEQFF. CDR3 in DNA: TGTGCCAGCAGCCACGTAGGGGAATTGTACAATGAGCAGTTCTTC.